The 27 T cell receptor beta chains below were found in one sample sequenced in a study of cytomegalovirus exposure and HLA in healthy donors. Produced via immunoSEQ multiplex PCR; TCRdb's table is partial and in-frame only. The sample has approximately 300,000 clones; just over 85% are singletons. Material: PBMCs. These receptors all come from a woman younger than 35 in good health and CMV-seronegative.

J is TRBJ1-5 and V is TRBV27, with D uncertain. Germline CDR1 and CDR2: MNHEY and SMNVEV (reference sequence). CDR3 length: 14 amino acids. CDR3 in amino acids: CGPPRRRYDQPQHF. CDR3 DNA: TGTGGACCCCCGAGGCGAAGGTATGATCAGCCCCAGCATTTT.

The chain links TRBV28 to TRBJ2-2, with D tentatively TRBD1 (6 bases). V was pared by 1 base and J by 4 bases, with 16 bases between. This CDR3 has 17 residues. Germline CDR1 MDHEN, CDR2 SYDVKM. The CDR3 sequence: CASSLFTLKDSTGELFF. The CDR3 DNA sequence: TGTGCCAGCAGTTTATTCACCCTAAAGGACAGCACCGGGGAGCTGTTTTTT.

This clone was found once. The chain carries TRBV2 and TRBJ2-3; 16 bases fit TRBD2. Germline CDR1 and CDR2: SNHLY and FYNNEI. The CDR3 has 17 amino acids. V lost 4 bases and J lost 6; bases outside the gene matches: 7. CDR3 sequence: CASSAYGTSGRGDTQYF. The DNA of the CDR3 is TGTGCCAGCAGTGCCTATGGGACTAGCGGGAGGGGGGATACGCAGTATTTT.

The rearrangement links TRBV7-2 to TRBJ2-7; 10 bases agree with TRBD2. The germline V gene has CDR1 SGHTA and CDR2 FQGNSA. This CDR3 comprises 15 residues. The ends lost 1 base at V and 5 bases at J; junction bases unmatched: 5. The CDR3 region has the DNA TGTGCCAGCAGCTTAGGGCTAGCGGGAGTCCACGAGCAGTACTTC. Residues: CASSLGLAGVHEQYF.

The CDR3 nucleotides are TGTGCCAGCAGTTCGACAGCACCCTCCTACGAGCAGTACTTC. This codes for CASSSTAPSYEQYF. The chain combines TRBV27 with TRBJ2-7, with a tentative D call TRBD1 (5 bases). The V end lost 4 bases, the J end lost 0 bases, and 10 bases lay between the germline ends. CDR3 length equals 14 residues. In germline, CDR1 is MNHEY, CDR2 SMNVEV (reference sequence).

The chain is built from TRBV6-5 and TRBJ2-1; TRBD2 might be the D (5 bases). The CDR3 spans 11 residues. From germline, CDR1 is MNHEY and CDR2 SVGAGI. V was cut by 11 bases and J by 8 bases, with 13 bases left in between. The CDR3 coding sequence is TGTGCCTGCCGGGGTTTGGATGAGCAGTTCTTC. Its translation: CACRGLDEQFF.

The rearrangement links TRBV2 to TRBJ2-2; D gene uncertain. This CDR3 has 14 residues. Germline CDR1 is SNHLY and CDR2 is FYNNEI. V lost 7 bases, J lost 0 bases, and 9 bases lay in between. The CDR3 here is CASMVSANTGELFF. CDR3 DNA sequence: TGTGCCAGCATGGTCAGCGCGAACACCGGGGAGCTGTTTTTT.

The chain uses TRBV7-9 and TRBJ2-2; D uncertain. V was pared by 4 bases and J by 7 bases, with 7 bases between. CDR1 SEHNR and CDR2 FQNEAQ come from the germline V gene (reference sequence). The CDR3 is made up of 12 amino acids. The CDR3 reads CASSSVIGELFF. The CDR3 DNA reads TGTGCCAGCAGCTCCGTTATCGGGGAGCTGTTTTTT.

This chain uses TRBV7-6 with TRBJ2-2; 8 nucleotides line up with TRBD1. Losses at the gene ends were 5 bases for V and 6 bases for J; bases not matched to a gene: 8. Germline CDR1 reads SGHVS; CDR2 reads FNYEAQ. The CDR3 sequence is 15 residues long. CDR3 bases: TGTGCCAGCAGCCACCAAGGACAGGGAGCCGGGGAGCTGTTTTTT. It is translated as CASSHQGQGAGELFF.

This clone was found once. This rearrangement joins TRBV12-5 to TRBJ1-1, with 8 bases identical to TRBD1. In germline, CDR1 is LGHNT, CDR2 FRNRAP. The V gene end was trimmed by 7 bases and the J gene end by 6 bases; junction bases not matched to a gene: 7. The CDR3 sequence is 13 residues long. The CDR3 loop is CASAGGESAEAFF. CDR3 DNA sequence: TGTGCTAGTGCAGGGGGCGAAAGCGCTGAAGCTTTCTTT.

V usage is TRBV27 and J usage is TRBJ2-7; 10 nucleotides agree with TRBD1. V shed 6 bases, J shed 2 bases, and the junction held 10 bases outside the gene matches. CDR1 and CDR2 (germline): MNHEY, SMNVEV (reference sequence). The CDR3 spans 16 residues. CDR3 in amino acids: CASSASTGTGAYEQYF. The CDR3 DNA follows: TGTGCCAGCAGCGCTAGTACCGGGACAGGGGCCTACGAGCAGTACTTC.

The rearrangement uses TRBV4-3 and TRBJ2-3, with 7 bases aligning to TRBD2. Germline CDR1 and CDR2: LGHNA and YSLEER. With 5 bases clipped from V and 4 bases from J, the junction kept 6 bases outside the gene matches. The length of the CDR3 is 14 residues. The CDR3, as DNA: TGCGCCAGCAGCGGGAGGGCCCGCGCAGATACGCAGTATTTT. Amino acids: CASSGRARADTQYF.

The CDR3 DNA sequence: TGTGCCAGCAGCCCGACTAGCGGGAGGGTGACAGATACGCAGTATTTT. Its translation is CASSPTSGRVTDTQYF. The chain joins TRBV5-6 to TRBJ2-3; 14 nucleotides agree with TRBD2. Germline CDR1 reads SGHDT; CDR2 reads YYEEEE. With V trimmed by 4 bases and J by 3 bases, 4 bases remained unmatched. This CDR3 comprises 16 residues.

This clone came up a few times. CDR3 nucleotides: TGTGCCAGCAGCCCATCGATGGGAGCTGAAGCTTTCTTT. Its translation is CASSPSMGAEAFF. This sequence joins TRBV9 and TRBJ1-1; no definite D call. The CDR3 runs 13 residues. Germline CDR1 reads SGDLS; CDR2 reads YYNGEE. The germline V and J ends were trimmed by 4 bases and 6 bases, with 13 bases remaining between them.

In this sample, this clone turned up a few times. The rearrangement links TRBV4-3 to TRBJ2-7; D might be TRBD1 (7 bases). The V end was cut by 3 bases, the J end by 9 bases, with 21 bases between. The germline CDR1 and CDR2 sequences are LGHNA and YSLEER. This CDR3 has 15 amino acids. CDR3 sequence (DNA): TGCGCCAGCAGCCAGGTGGGAGGCGGGACAGAGGTGCAGTACTTC. Translated: CASSQVGGGTEVQYF.

V and J are TRBV27 and TRBJ1-2; unclear D gene. This CDR3 region has 12 residues. The V and J ends lost 2 bases and 8 bases respectively, with 9 bases between them. Germline V lookup: CDR1 MNHEY, CDR2 SMNVEV (reference sequence). In nucleotides, the CDR3 is TGTGCCAGCAGTTTAAATGGTGGCGGCTACACCTTC. Protein sequence: CASSLNGGGYTF.

The chain recombines TRBV20-1 with TRBJ2-3, with no clear D. The length of the CDR3 is 11 residues. V lost 5 bases and J lost 10, with 13 bases in between. Germline V lookup: CDR1 DFQATT, CDR2 SNEGSKA (reference sequence). CDR3 sequence: CSAAETLPQYF. The CDR3 DNA reads as TGCAGTGCTGCCGAAACTCTCCCGCAGTATTTT.

This clone occurred a few times. The chain is built from TRBV25-1 and TRBJ2-7; D not resolved. V lost 3 bases and J lost 0, with 6 bases in between. From germline, CDR1 is MGHDK and CDR2 SYGVNS. The CDR3 loop spans 13 amino acids. CDR3 in amino acids: CASSDYSSYEQYF. CDR3 in DNA: TGTGCCAGCAGTGACTACTCCTCCTACGAGCAGTACTTC.

The chain links TRBV4-1 to TRBJ2-1; no firm D call. The length of the CDR3 is 14 residues. Per germline, CDR1 MGHRA and CDR2 YSYEKL. V was pared by 1 base and J by 2 bases, with 6 bases between. In DNA, the CDR3 is TGCGCCAGCAGCCAAGGACAAACCTACAATGAGCAGTTCTTC. Residues: CASSQGQTYNEQFF.

The J gene is TRBJ1-1, the V gene TRBV5-1; D is uncertain. The CDR3 runs to 14 residues. Germline V gene lookup returns CDR1 SGHRS and CDR2 YFSETQ. V lost 0 bases to trimming and J lost 1 base, with 7 bases between them. The CDR3 spells CASSLGGRNTEAFF. CDR3 in DNA: TGCGCCAGCAGCTTGGGAGGGCGGAACACTGAAGCTTTCTTT.

The chain couples TRBV7-3 to TRBJ2-7; 7 bases line up with TRBD2. Germline lookup yields CDR1 SGHTA and CDR2 FQGTGA. The CDR3 extends over 15 amino acids. Trimming cost V 4 bases and J 7 bases; bases outside gene matches: 13. DNA of the CDR3: TGTGCCAGCAGCTCCAATAGCGGAGCCGGGGGGGAGCAGTACTTC. It translates to CASSSNSGAGGEQYF.

The rearrangement uses TRBV5-8 and TRBJ2-7; 7 nucleotides align to TRBD2. The CDR3 runs 12 residues. Unmatched junction bases numbered 2, after V lost 2 bases and J lost 6 bases. Per germline, CDR1 SGHTS and CDR2 YDEGEE. CDR3 DNA sequence: TGTGCCAGCAGCTTAACGGGGGGCGAGCAGTACTTC. It specifies CASSLTGGEQYF. The full variable domain, completed using reference TRBV5-8 and TRBJ2-7, is EAGVTQSPTHLIKTRGQQATLRCSPISGHTSVYWYQQALGLGLQFLLWYDEGEERNRGNFPPRFSGRQFPNYSSELNVNALELEDSALYLCASSLTGGEQYFGPGTRLTVT.

This chain joins TRBV28 and TRBJ2-7; D may be TRBD1 (5 bases). This CDR3 is 14 amino acids long. Per the germline V gene, CDR1 is MDHEN and CDR2 is SYDVKM. V lost 3 bases and J 2 bases, leaving 11 bases between the germline ends. As DNA, the CDR3 is TGTGCCAGCAGTTTCCCCAGGGAAACCTACGAGCAGTACTTC. It specifies CASSFPRETYEQYF.

V and J are TRBV21-1 and TRBJ2-3; the table's D call TRBD2 went unverified against the DNA. TRBV21-1 is a pseudogene segment. The CDR3 is made up of 16 amino acids. CDR3 residues: CASSQGLAGSTDTQYF. The CDR3 DNA is TGTGCCAGCAGCCAGGGACTAGCGGGAAGCACAGATACGCAGTATTTT.

The chain joins TRBV12-5 to TRBJ2-1; maybe TRBD1 (5 bases). Germline assignment: CDR1 LGHNT and CDR2 FRNRAP. V dropped 6 bases and J dropped 4 bases, with 10 bases sitting between them. The CDR3 spans 13 residues. CDR3 nucleotide sequence: TGTGCTAGTGGAAGGGGAAATTACAATGAGCAGTTCTTC. This encodes CASGRGNYNEQFF.

V gene TRBV29-1 combines with J gene TRBJ1-1; no clear D gene. Germline V gene data show CDR1 as SQVTM and CDR2 as ANQGSEA. The V end lost 1 base, the J end lost 11 bases, and 23 bases lay between the germline ends. The CDR3 length is 15 residues. The CDR3 loop reads CSVEGGAVAADWAFF. Written as DNA, the CDR3 is TGCAGCGTTGAAGGGGGTGCTGTGGCAGCGGATTGGGCTTTCTTT.

V is TRBV11-2 and J is TRBJ1-5, with 7 bases lining up with TRBD1. V dropped 5 bases and J dropped 6; count of bases not matched to a gene: 4. The CDR3 runs 13 residues. Germline lookup yields CDR1 SGHAT and CDR2 FQNNGV. CDR3 sequence reads: CASSRGPGQPQHF. CDR3 coding DNA: TGTGCCAGCAGCAGGGGGCCGGGTCAGCCCCAGCATTTT. The full variable domain, its missing parts supplied by reference TRBV11-2 and TRBJ1-5, is EAGVAQSPRYKIIEKRQSVAFWCNPISGHATLYWYQQILGQGPKLLIQFQNNGVVDDSQLPKDRFSAERLKGVDSTLKIQPAKLEDSAVYLCASSRGPGQPQHFGDGTRLSIL.